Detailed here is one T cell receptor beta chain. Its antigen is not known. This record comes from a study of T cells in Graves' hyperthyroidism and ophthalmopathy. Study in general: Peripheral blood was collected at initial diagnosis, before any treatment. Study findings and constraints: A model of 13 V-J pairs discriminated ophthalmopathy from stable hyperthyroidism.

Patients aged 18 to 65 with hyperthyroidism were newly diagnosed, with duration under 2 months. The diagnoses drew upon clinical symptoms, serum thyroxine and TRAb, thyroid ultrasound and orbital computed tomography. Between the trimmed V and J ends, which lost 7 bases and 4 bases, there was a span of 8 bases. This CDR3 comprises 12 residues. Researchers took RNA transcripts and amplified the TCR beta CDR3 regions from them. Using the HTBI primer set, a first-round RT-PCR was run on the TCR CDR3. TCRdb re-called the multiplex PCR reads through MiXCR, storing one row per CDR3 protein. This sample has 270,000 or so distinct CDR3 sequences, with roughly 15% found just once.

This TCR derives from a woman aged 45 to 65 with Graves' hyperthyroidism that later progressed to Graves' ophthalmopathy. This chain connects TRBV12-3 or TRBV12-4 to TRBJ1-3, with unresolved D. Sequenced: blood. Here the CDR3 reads CASINRGNTIYF. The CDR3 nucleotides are TGTGCCAGCATCAATAGGGGAAACACCATATATTTT.